The 5 T cell receptor beta chains listed next were all sequenced from one sample in a study of blood T cell repertoires in COVID-19. Produced via immunoSEQ multiplex PCR; TCRdb's table is partial and in-frame only. Among around 130,000 clones listed, 80% were seen once. The specimen sequenced was peripheral blood. These receptors all stem from a man in his sixties with active or convalescent COVID-19.

CDR3 residues: CASSPTGQGAYGYTF. The CDR3 DNA reads as TGTGCCAGCAGCCCAACCGGACAGGGGGCCTATGGCTACACCTTC. The chain is built from TRBV9 and TRBJ1-2, with 11 bases identical to TRBD1. CDR3 length equals 15 residues. Per germline, CDR1 SGDLS and CDR2 YYNGEE. J gave up 4 bases and V 4 bases, and 6 bases lay outside the gene matches.

The gene calls are TRBV7-3 and TRBJ2-5; no clear D. Trimming left V 5 bases short and J 3 bases short, with 10 bases between. The germline V gene has CDR1 SGHTA and CDR2 FQGTGA. The CDR3 has 13 amino acids. CDR3 coding DNA: TGTGCCAGCAGCCCATACAGAGAAGAGACCCAGTACTTC. This encodes CASSPYREETQYF.

This chain joins TRBV5-1 and TRBJ2-1; D is possibly TRBD2 (6 bases). The CDR3 totals 13 residues. Trimming left V 4 bases short and J 5 bases short, with 10 bases between. Germline lookup yields CDR1 SGHRS and CDR2 YFSETQ. CDR3 in amino acids: CASSKGLNNEQFF. The CDR3 nucleotides are TGCGCCAGCAGCAAGGGACTGAACAATGAGCAGTTCTTC. Variable domain in full (rest from reference TRBV5-1 and TRBJ2-1): KAGVTQTPRYLIKTRGQQVTLSCSPISGHRSVSWYQQTPGQGLQFLFEYFSETQRNKGNFPGRFSGRQFSNSRSEMNVSTLELGDSALYLCASSKGLNNEQFFGPGTRLTVL.

The V call is TRBV7-2, the J call TRBJ2-5; D might be TRBD2 (6 bases). The germline V gene has CDR1 SGHTA and CDR2 FQGNSA. V was cut by 8 bases and J by 1 base, with 14 bases left in between. This CDR3 is 14 amino acids long. CDR3 residues: CASGIGRGQETQYF. CDR3 in DNA: TGTGCCAGCGGGATCGGGCGGGGCCAAGAGACCCAGTACTTC. Variable domain in full (rest from reference TRBV7-2 and TRBJ2-5): GAGVSQSPSNKVTEKGKDVELRCDPISGHTALYWYRQSLGQGLEFLIYFQGNSAPDKSGLPSDRFSAERTGGSVSTLTIQRTQQEDSAVYLCASGIGRGQETQYFGPGTRLLVL.

The chain recombines TRBV24-1 with TRBJ2-2; D remains ambiguous. The CDR3 contains 13 residues. Germline V CDR1 and CDR2: KGHDR, SFDVKD. Trimming shortened V by 5 bases and J by 5 bases, and 8 bases separated the two germline ends. CDR3 DNA: TGTGCCACCAGTGTAGTAGAAACCGGGGAGCTGTTTTTT. The encoded protein is CATSVVETGELFF.